What follows is one T cell receptor (beta chain) and its context. This specimen belongs to a study of blood T cell repertoires in COVID-19. Deletions cut 4 bases from V and 7 bases from J, with 11 bases between. Germline-derived CDR1 and CDR2 are SGHKS and YYEKEE (reference sequence). CDR3 length: 12 residues. The data were produced by immunoSEQ multiplex PCR, yet TCRdb's version contains in-frame clones alone and is incomplete. The sample records around 94,000 clones, nearly 90% being singletons. The sequence was collected from a man aged 45-60 years with active COVID-19. The chain employs TRBV5-5 and TRBJ1-2; D gene ambiguous. Sequencing was carried out using peripheral blood. The CDR3 region is CASSGWAVGYTF. The CDR3 DNA sequence: TGTGCCAGCAGCGGGTGGGCCGTTGGCTACACCTTC.